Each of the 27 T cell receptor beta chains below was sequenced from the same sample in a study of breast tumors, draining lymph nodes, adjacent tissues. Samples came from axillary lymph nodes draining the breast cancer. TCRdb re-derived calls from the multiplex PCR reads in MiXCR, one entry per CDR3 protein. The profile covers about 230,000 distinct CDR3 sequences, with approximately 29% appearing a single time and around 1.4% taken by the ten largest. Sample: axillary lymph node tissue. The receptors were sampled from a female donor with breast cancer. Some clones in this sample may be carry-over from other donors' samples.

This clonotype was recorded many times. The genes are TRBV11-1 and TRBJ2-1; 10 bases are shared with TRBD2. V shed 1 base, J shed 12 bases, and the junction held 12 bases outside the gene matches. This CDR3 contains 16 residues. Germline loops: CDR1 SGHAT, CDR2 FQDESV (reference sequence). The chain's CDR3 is CASSLDGASGGRGQFF. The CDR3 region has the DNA TGTGCCAGCAGCTTAGATGGGGCTAGCGGGGGTAGGGGGCAGTTCTTC.

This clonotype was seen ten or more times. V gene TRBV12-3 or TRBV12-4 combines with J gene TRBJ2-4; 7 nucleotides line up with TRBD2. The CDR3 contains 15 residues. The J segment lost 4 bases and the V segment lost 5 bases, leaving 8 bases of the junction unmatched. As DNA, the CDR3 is TGTGCCAGCAGTCTTACGAGGGAGGGGAAAAACATTCAGTACTTC. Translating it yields CASSLTREGKNIQYF.

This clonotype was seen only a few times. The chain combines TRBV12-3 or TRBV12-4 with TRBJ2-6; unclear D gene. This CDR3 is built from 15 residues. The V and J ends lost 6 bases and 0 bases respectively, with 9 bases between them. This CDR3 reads CASRRASSGANVLTF. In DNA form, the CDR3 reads TGTGCCAGCAGACGGGCTAGCTCTGGGGCCAACGTCCTGACTTTC.

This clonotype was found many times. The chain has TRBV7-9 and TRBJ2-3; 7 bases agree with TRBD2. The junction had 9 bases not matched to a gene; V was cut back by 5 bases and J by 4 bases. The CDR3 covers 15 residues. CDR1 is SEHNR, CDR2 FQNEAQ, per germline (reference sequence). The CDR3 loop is CASSPRGGSPDTQYF. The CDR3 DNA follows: TGTGCCAGCAGCCCGCGTGGCGGGAGTCCAGATACGCAGTATTTT.

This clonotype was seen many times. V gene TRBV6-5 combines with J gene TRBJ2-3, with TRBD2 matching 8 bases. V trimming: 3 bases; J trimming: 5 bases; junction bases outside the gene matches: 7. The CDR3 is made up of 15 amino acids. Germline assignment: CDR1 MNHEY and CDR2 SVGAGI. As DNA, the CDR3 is TGTGCCAGCAGTTATAAGCGGGAGCATGGAGATACGCAGTATTTT. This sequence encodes CASSYKREHGDTQYF.

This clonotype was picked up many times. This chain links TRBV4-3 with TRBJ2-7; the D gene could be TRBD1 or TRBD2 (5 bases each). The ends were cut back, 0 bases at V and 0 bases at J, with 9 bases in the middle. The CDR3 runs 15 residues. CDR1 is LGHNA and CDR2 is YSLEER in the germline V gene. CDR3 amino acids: CASSQESGHSYEQYF. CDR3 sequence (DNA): TGCGCCAGCAGCCAAGAATCGGGGCACTCCTACGAGCAGTACTTC.

The CDR3 region has the DNA TGTGCCAGCAGTCACGCCCCTAGGAAGGGGACTACTCGTGGCTACACCTTC. Protein: CASSHAPRKGTTRGYTF. The V and J genes are TRBV6-5 and TRBJ1-2; D might be TRBD1 (5 bases). V was clipped by 5 bases and J by 7 bases, with 26 bases between them. This CDR3 is 17 amino acids long. Germline V CDR1 and CDR2: MNHEY, SVGAGI.

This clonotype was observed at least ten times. The CDR3 bases are TGCGCCAGCAGCCAAGCCATGAGCAGCTACGAGCAGTACTTC. Its translation is CASSQAMSSYEQYF. The V and J genes are TRBV4-1 and TRBJ2-7; no reliable D call. V was clipped by 1 base and J by 3 bases, with 10 bases between them. Germline V gene lookup returns CDR1 MGHRA and CDR2 YSYEKL. The CDR3 spans 14 residues.

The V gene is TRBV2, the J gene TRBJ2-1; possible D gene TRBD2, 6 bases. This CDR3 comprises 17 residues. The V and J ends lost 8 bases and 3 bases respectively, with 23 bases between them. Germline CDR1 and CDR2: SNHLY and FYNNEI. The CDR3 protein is CASSPITSPSGYNEQFF. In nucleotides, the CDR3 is TGTGCCAGCTCACCCATTACTAGCCCGAGCGGCTACAATGAGCAGTTCTTC.

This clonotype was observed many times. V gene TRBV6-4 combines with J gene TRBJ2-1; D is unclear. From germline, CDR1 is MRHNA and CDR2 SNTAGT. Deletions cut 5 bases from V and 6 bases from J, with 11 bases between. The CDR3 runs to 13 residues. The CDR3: CASSREMGNEQFF. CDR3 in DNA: TGTGCCAGCAGTAGAGAGATGGGCAATGAGCAGTTCTTC.

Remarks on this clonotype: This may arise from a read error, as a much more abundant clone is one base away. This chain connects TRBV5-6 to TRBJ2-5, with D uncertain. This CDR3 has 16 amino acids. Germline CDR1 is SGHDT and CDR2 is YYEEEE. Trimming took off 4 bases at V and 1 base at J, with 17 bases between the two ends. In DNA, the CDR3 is TGTGCCAGCAGCCCTCCGTCCACGCAGACCCAAGAGACCCAGTACTTC. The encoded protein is CASSPPSTQTQETQYF.

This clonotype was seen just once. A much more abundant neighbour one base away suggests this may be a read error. This CDR3 reads CASSLQRETRYF. Here the CDR3 DNA reads TGCGCCAGCAGCTTGCAGCGGGAGACCCGGTACTTC. This sequence joins TRBV5-1 and TRBJ2-5, with TRBD2 identical over 8 bases. The CDR3 runs to 12 residues. Germline assignment: CDR1 SGHRS and CDR2 YFSETQ.

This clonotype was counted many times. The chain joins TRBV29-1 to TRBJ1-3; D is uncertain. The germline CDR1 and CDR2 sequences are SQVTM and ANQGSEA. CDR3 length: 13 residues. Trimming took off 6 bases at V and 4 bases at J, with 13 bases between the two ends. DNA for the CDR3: TGCAGCGTGTCCCAAGAACGGGGAAACACCATATATTTT. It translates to CSVSQERGNTIYF.

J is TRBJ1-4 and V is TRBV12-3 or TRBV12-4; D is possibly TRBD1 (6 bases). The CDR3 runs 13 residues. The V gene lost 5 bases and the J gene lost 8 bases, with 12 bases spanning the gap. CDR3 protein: CASSDLGGEKLFF. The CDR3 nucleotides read TGTGCCAGCAGTGATCTGGGGGGCGAAAAACTGTTTTTT.

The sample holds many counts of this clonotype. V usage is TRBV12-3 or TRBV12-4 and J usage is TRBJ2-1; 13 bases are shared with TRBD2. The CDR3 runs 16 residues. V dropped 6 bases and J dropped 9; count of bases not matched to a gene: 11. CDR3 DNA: TGTGCCAGCAGAACAGGACTAGCGGGAGTAGGTTTTGAGCAGTTCTTC. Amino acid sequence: CASRTGLAGVGFEQFF.

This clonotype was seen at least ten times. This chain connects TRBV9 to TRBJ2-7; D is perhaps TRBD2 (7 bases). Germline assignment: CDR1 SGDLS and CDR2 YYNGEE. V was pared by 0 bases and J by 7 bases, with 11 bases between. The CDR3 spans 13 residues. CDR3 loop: CASSVGGGPEQYF. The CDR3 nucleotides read TGTGCCAGCAGCGTAGGGGGGGGGCCGGAGCAGTACTTC.

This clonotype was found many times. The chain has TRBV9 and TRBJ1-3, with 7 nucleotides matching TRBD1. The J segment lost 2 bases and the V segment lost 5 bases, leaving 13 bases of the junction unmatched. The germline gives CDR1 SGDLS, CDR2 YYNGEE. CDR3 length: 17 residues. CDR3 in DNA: TGTGCCAGCAGTCCCAGGGGGGGTGGAGCCGCTGGAAACACCATATATTTT. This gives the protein CASSPRGGGAAGNTIYF.

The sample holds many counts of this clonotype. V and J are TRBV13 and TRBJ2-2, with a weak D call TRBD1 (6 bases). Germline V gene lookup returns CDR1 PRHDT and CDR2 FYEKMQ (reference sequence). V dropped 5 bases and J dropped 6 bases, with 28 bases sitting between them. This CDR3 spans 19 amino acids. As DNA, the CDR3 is TGTGCCAGCAGCCTCCCTGAGGGGGACGCATCTTTCCGTTCCGGGGAGCTGTTTTTT. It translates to CASSLPEGDASFRSGELFF.

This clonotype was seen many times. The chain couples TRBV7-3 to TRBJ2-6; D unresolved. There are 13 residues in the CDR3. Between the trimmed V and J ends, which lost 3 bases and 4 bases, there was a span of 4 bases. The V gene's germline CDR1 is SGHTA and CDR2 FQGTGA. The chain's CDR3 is CASSFKGANVLTF. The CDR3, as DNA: TGTGCCAGCAGCTTTAAGGGGGCCAACGTCCTGACTTTC.

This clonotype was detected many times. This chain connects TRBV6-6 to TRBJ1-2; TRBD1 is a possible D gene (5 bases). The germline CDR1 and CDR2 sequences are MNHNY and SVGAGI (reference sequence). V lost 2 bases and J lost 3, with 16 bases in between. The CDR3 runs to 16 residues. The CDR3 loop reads CASSYLQGSYYYGYTF. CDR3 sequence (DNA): TGTGCCAGCAGTTACCTCCAGGGTTCTTACTACTATGGCTACACCTTC.

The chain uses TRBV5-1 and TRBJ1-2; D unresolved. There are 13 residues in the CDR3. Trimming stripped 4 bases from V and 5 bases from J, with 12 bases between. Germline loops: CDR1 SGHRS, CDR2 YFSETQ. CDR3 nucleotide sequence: TGCGCCAGCAGCGTTGAGACTGTTTATGGCTACACCTTC. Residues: CASSVETVYGYTF.

The CDR3 spells CSVTLSGTQYF. The CDR3 DNA follows: TGCAGCGTTACGTTATCGGGTACGCAGTATTTT. The rearrangement uses TRBV29-1 and TRBJ2-3; D call uncertain. This CDR3 comprises 11 residues. The V gene's germline CDR1 is SQVTM and CDR2 ANQGSEA. V shed 5 bases and J shed 8 bases, with 11 bases lying between them.

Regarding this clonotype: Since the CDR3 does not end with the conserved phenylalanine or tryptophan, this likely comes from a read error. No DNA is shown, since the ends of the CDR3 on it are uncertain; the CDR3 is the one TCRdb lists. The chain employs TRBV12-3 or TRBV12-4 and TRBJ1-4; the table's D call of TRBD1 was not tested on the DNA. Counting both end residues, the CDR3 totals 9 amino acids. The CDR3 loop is CASSFTGVR.

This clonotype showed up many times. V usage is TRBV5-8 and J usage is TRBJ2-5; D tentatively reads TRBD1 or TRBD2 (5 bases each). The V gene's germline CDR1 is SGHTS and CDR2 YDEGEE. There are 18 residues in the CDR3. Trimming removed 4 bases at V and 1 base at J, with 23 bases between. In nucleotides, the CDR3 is TGTGCCAGCAGCCTACTAGGGGATATGGATAAATCCCAAGAGACCCAGTACTTC. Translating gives CASSLLGDMDKSQETQYF.

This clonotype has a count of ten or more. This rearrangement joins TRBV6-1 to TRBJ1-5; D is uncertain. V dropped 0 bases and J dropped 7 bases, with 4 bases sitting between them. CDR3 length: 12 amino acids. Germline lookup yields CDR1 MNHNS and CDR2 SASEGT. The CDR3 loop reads CASSEARQPQHF. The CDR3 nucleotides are TGTGCCAGCAGTGAAGCGCGGCAGCCCCAGCATTTT.

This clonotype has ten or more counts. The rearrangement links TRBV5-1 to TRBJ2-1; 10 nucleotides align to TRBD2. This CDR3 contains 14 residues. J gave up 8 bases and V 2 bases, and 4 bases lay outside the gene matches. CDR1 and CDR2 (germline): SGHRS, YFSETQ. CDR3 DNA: TGCGCCAGCAGCTTAGCGGGAGGGCCCCATGAGCAGTTCTTC. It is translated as CASSLAGGPHEQFF.

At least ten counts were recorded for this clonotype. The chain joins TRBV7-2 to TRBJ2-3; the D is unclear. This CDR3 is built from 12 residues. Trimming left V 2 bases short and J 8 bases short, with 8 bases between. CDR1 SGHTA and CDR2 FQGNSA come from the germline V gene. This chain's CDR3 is CASSLKIGTQYF. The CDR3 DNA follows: TGTGCCAGCAGCTTAAAAATCGGTACGCAGTATTTT. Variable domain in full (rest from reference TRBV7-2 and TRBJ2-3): GAGVSQSPSNKVTEKGKDVELRCDPISGHTALYWYRQSLGQGLEFLIYFQGNSAPDKSGLPSDRFSAERTGGSVSTLTIQRTQQEDSAVYLCASSLKIGTQYFGPGTRLTVL.